The T cell receptor (beta chain) under discussion was sequenced for a study of T cell responses to AZD1222 COVID-19 vaccine. Generated by immunoSEQ multiplex PCR, the TCRdb table keeps only in-frame clones and is missing some. The table shows roughly 190,000 clones, with approximately 93% occurring only once. Study-level results: Only five to seven AZD1222 recipients were seropositive at baseline. Elevations in Spike-specific TCR breadth and depth followed administration of two AZD1222 doses. In a largely white British group with more females than males, clonal diversity was possibly underestimated.

Researchers grouped second doses given at about 4 or about 12 weeks into one pool. Trimming took off 6 bases at V and 6 bases at J, with 16 bases between the two ends. This CDR3 has 14 amino acids. Looked up from germline, CDR1 is LGHDT and CDR2 is YNNKEL (reference sequence). A remark on this clone: The antigen is undetermined.

The sequence was obtained from an adult who received the AZD1222 COVID-19 vaccine. The chain joins TRBV3-1 (or the pseudogene TRBV3-2) to TRBJ2-3; D gene unclear. Material: peripheral blood, obtained 28 days after the second AZD1222 dose. CDR3 nucleotide sequence: TGTGCCAGCAGTTCCCGCGGCGGTAGCGATACGCAGTATTTT. Its protein product is CASSSRGGSDTQYF.